This T cell receptor (beta chain) was recovered during a study of cytomegalovirus exposure and HLA in healthy donors. Comment on this clone: Antigen unknown.

CDR1 and CDR2 from the germline V gene are SGHRS and YFSETQ. The CDR3 runs to 13 residues. V lost 4 bases, J lost 0 bases, and 7 bases lay in between. TCRdb keeps only in-frame clones here, not all; method: immunoSEQ multiplex PCR. The data contain fewer than 200,000 clones, 75% to 95% of them singletons. The study, taken as a whole, reports: First-cohort TCR clusters tended to co-occur in the roughly 130 validation repertoires, a later analysis found. A few of the chains that were CMV-associated were confirmed in vitro to be specific for CMV antigens.

What was sequenced was PBMCs. The receptor comes from a woman aged 18-30 years in good health and CMV-seropositive. This rearrangement joins TRBV5-1 to TRBJ1-2; D remains unclear. CDR3 coding DNA: TGCGCCAGCAGCATCAAAACTAACTATGGCTACACCTTC. Translation gives CASSIKTNYGYTF. Based on the CDR3 plus reference TRBV5-1 and TRBJ1-2, the full variable domain is KAGVTQTPRYLIKTRGQQVTLSCSPISGHRSVSWYQQTPGQGLQFLFEYFSETQRNKGNFPGRFSGRQFSNSRSEMNVSTLELGDSALYLCASSIKTNYGYTFGSGTRLTVV.